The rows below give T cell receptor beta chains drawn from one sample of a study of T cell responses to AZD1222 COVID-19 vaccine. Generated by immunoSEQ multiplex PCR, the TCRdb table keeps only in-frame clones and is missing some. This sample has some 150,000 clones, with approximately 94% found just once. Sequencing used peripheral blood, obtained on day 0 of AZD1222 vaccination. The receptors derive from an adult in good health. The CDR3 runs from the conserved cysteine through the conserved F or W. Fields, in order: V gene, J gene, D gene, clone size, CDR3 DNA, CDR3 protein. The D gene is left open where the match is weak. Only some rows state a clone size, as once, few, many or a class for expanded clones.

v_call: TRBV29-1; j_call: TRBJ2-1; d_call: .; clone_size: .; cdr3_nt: TGCAGCGTCAACCTGGTCTACAATGAGCAGTTCTTC; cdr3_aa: CSVNLVYNEQFF
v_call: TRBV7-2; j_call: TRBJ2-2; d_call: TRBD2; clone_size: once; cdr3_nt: TGTGCCAGCAGCCTTCGGGGACTAGGGGCCACCGGGGAGCTGTTTTTT; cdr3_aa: CASSLRGLGATGELFF
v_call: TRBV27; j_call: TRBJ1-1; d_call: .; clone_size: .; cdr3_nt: TGTGCCAGCAACTGGCCTGAAGCTTTCTTT; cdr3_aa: CASNWPEAFF
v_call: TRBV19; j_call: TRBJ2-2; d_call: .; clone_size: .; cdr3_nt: TGTGCCAGTACCCCCGGGATAATGGCCGGGGAGCTGTTTTTT; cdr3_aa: CASTPGIMAGELFF
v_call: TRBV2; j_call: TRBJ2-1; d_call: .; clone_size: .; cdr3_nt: TGTGCCAGCCAAGACAAGGTCGGGGATGAGCAGTTCTTC; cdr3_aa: CASQDKVGDEQFF
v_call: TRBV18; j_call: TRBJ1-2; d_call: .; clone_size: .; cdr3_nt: TGTGCCAGCTCACCAACGACAGTTCCTACAAATGGCTACACCTTC; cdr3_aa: CASSPTTVPTNGYTF
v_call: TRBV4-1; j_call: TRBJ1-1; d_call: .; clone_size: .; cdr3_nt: TGCGCCAGCAGCCAAGTAGGGCGGGGGAGGAACACTGAAGCTTTCTTT; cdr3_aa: CASSQVGRGRNTEAFF
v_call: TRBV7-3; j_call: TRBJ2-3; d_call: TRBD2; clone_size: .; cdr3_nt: TGTGCCAGCAGCCTAACTAGCGGGAGAAACACAGATACGCAGTATTTT; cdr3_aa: CASSLTSGRNTDTQYF
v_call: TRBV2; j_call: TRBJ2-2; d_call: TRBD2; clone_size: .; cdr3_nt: TGTGCCAGCAGTGAAGCCGCGGGAGGCGCCGGGGAGCTGTTTTTT; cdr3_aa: CASSEAAGGAGELFF
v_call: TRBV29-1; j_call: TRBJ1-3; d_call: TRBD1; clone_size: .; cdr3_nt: TGCAGCGGACAGGGCTCTGGAAACACCATATATTTT; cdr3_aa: CSGQGSGNTIYF
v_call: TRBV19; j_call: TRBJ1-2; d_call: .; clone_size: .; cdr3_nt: TGTGCCAGTACTCTCGGGGCAGGTATTAACTATGGCTACACCTTC; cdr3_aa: CASTLGAGINYGYTF
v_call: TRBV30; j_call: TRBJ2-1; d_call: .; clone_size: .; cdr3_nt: TGTGCCTGGATTCAGGGCCCCTACAATGAGCAGTTCTTC; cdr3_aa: CAWIQGPYNEQFF
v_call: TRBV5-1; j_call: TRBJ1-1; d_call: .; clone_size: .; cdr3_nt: TGCGCCAGCAGCTTGTCTGGGTTGAACACTGAAGCTTTCTTT; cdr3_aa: CASSLSGLNTEAFF
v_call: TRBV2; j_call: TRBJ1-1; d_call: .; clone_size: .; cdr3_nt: TGTGCCAGCAGTGAATTGGGTAGGGGGAACGCTGAAGCTTTCTTT; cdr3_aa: CASSELGRGNAEAFF
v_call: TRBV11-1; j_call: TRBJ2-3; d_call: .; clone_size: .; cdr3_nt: TGTGCCAGCAGCTTAGTTGGCACTAGCACAGATACGCAGTATTTT; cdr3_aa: CASSLVGTSTDTQYF
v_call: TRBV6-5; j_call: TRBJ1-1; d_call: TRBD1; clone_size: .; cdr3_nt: TGTGCCAGCAGTTTCGATCAGGGGGCGCGGACTGAAGCTTTCTTT; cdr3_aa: CASSFDQGARTEAFF
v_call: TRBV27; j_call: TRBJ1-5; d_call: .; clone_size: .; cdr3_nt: TGTGCCAGCAACGAGGGATTCAGCAATCAGCCCCAGCATTTT; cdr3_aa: CASNEGFSNQPQHF
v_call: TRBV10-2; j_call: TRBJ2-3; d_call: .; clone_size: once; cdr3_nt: TGCGCCAGCAGTGAGTTTAAGCTAGGAGGGGGGCAGGATACGCAGTATTTT; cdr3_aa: CASSEFKLGGGQDTQYF
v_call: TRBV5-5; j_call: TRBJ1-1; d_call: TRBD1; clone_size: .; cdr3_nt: TGTGCCAGCAGCTCCGGACAGGGGAACACTGAAGCTTTCTTT; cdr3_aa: CASSSGQGNTEAFF
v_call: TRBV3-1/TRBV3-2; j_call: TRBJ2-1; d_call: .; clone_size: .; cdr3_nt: TGTGCCAGCAGCCGAGACAATGAGCAGTTCTTC; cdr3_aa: CASSRDNEQFF
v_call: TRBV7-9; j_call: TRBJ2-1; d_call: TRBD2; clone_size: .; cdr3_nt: TGTGCCAGCAGCTTAGAGGGGACTAGCGGGAGGTCCTACAATGAGCAGTTCTTC; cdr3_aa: CASSLEGTSGRSYNEQFF
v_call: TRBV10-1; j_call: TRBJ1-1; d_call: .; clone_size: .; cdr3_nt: TGCGCCAGCAGTGGACGGTTGAACACTGAAGCTTTCTTT; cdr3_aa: CASSGRLNTEAFF
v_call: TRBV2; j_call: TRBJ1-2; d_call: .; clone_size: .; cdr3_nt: TGTGCCAGCGGCGTTTTAGGGGGGAATGGCTACACCTTC; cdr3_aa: CASGVLGGNGYTF
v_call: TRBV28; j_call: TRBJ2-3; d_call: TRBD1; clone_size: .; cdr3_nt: TGTGCCAGCAGTCCCCCGTCTGGACAGGGGGTCACAGATACGCAGTATTTT; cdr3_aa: CASSPPSGQGVTDTQYF
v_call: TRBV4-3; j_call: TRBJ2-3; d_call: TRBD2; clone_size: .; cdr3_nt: TGCGCCAGCAGCAAAGGACTAGCGGGAGAGGACGGTTTAGATACGCAGTATTTT; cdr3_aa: CASSKGLAGEDGLDTQYF
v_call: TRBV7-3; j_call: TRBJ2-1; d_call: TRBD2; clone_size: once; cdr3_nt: TGTGCCAGCAGCTTAAGCGGGAGGCAGGCCAATGAGCAGTTCTTC; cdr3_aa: CASSLSGRQANEQFF
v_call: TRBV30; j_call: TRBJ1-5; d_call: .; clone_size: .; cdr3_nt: TGTGCCTGGAGTGTCATTGGGGGAAGCAATCAGCCCCAGCATTTT; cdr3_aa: CAWSVIGGSNQPQHF
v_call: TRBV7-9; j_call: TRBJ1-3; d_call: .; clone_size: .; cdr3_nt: TGTGCCAGCAGCTTTGGACTTGCGACGGACACCATATATTTT; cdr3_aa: CASSFGLATDTIYF
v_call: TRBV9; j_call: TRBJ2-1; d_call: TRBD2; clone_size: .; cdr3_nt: TGTGCCAGCAGCGCTCAATCAGGGACTAGCGGACACAATGAGCAGTTCTTC; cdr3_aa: CASSAQSGTSGHNEQFF
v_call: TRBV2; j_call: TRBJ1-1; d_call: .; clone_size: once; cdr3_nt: TGTGCCAGCAGTGAAACGGGGCTGAACACTGAAGCTTTCTTT; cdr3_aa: CASSETGLNTEAFF
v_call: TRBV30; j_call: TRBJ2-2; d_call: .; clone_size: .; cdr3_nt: TGTGCCTGGAGTGTACGTATGGTGGGGACCGGGGAGCTGTTTTTT; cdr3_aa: CAWSVRMVGTGELFF
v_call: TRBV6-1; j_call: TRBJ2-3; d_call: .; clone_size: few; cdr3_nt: TGTGCCAGCAGTGAAGCGCCTTCTGGGTCAGATACGCAGTATTTT; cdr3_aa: CASSEAPSGSDTQYF
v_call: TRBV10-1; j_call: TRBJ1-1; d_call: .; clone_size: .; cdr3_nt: TGCGCCAGCAGCCCGGCGACTGAAGCTTTCTTT; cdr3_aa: CASSPATEAFF
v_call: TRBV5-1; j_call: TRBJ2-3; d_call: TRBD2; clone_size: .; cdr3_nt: TGCGCCAGCGGCCCTCCGGCGGGGGGAACAGATACGCAGTATTTT; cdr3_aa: CASGPPAGGTDTQYF
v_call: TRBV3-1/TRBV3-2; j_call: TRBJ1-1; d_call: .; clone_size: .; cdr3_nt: TGTGCCAGCAGCCGCCGGGACGGGCCAGCTTTCTTT; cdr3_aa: CASSRRDGPAFF
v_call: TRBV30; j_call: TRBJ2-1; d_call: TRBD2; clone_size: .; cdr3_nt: TGTGCCTGGGGACTAGCGTACAATGAGCAGTTCTTC; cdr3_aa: CAWGLAYNEQFF
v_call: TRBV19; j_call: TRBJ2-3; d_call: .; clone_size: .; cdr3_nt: TGTGCCAGTCGGGGGAACCAATTTCAGGCAGTAGATACGCAGTATTTT; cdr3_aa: CASRGNQFQAVDTQYF
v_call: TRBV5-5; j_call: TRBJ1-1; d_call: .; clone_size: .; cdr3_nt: TGTGCCAGCAGCTTGGAACCCTTAGGGGTATATACTGAAGCTTTCTTT; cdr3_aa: CASSLEPLGVYTEAFF
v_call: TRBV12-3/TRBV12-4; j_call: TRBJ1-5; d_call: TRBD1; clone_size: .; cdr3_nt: TGTGCCAGCAGTAAGGGACAGGGGACGCCCCAGCATTTT; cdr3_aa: CASSKGQGTPQHF
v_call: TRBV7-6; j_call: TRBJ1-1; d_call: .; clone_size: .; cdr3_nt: TGTGCCAGCAGCTTAGGGGCAGCGATCTACCATGAAGCTTTCTTT; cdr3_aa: CASSLGAAIYHEAFF
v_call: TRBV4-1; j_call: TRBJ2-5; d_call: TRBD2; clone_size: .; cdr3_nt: TGCGCCAGCAGCCCTCGCGGCGGGGGGTTGCAAGAGACCCAGTACTTC; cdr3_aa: CASSPRGGGLQETQYF
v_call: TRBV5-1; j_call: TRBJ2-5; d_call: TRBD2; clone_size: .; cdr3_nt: TGCGCCAGCAGCTTTCGACTAGCGGGGCACCAAGAGACCCAGTACTTC; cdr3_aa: CASSFRLAGHQETQYF
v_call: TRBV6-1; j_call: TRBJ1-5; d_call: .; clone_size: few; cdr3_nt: TGTGCCAGCAGTGATCTACAGGGAACTCCTCAGCCCCAGCATTTT; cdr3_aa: CASSDLQGTPQPQHF
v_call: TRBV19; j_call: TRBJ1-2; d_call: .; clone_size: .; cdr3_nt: TGTGCCAGTAGTACCGTCCAGTCTAACTATGGCTACACCTTC; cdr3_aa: CASSTVQSNYGYTF
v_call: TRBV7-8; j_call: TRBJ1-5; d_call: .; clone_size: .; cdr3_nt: TGTGCCAGCAGCTTAGCGCTTCAGGGAAATCAGCCCCAGCATTTT; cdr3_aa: CASSLALQGNQPQHF
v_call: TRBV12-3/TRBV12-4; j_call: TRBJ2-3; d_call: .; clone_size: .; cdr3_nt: TGTGCCAGCACCCGGGGAGATACGCAGTATTTT; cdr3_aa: CASTRGDTQYF
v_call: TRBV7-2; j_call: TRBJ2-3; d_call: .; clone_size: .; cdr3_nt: TGTGCCAGCAGCGTAATCCCGGATACGCAGTATTTT; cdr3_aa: CASSVIPDTQYF
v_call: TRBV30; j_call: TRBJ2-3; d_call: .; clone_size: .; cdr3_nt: TGTGCCTGGACCCTGGGACGTGGCGGGGTGGCAGATACGCAGTATTTT; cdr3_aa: CAWTLGRGGVADTQYF
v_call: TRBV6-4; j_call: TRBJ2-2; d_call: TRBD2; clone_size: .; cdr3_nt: TGTGCCAGCCGGACTAGCGGGAACACCGGGGAGCTGTTTTTT; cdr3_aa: CASRTSGNTGELFF
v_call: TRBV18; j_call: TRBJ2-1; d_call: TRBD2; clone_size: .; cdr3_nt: TGTGCCAGCTCACCAGGGCTAGCGGGAACGAATGAGCAGTTCTTC; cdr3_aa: CASSPGLAGTNEQFF
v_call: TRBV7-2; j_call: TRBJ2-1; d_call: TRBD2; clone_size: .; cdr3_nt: TGTGCCAGCAGCTTACCGGGACTAGCGGCTGCTAGCTCCTACAATGAGCAGTTCTTC; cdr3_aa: CASSLPGLAAASSYNEQFF
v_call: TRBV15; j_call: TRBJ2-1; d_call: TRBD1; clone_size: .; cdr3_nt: TGTGCCACCAGCAGAGAAGGGACAGGGCATAATGAGCAGTTCTTC; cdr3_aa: CATSREGTGHNEQFF
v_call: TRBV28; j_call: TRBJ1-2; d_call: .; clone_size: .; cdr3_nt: TGTGCCAGCATGGTCGGGACAAGTTATGGCTACACCTTC; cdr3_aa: CASMVGTSYGYTF
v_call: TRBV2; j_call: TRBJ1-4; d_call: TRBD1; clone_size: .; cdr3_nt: TGTGCCAGCAGTGAGACGCGGACAGGGAATGAAAAACTGTTTTTT; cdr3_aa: CASSETRTGNEKLFF
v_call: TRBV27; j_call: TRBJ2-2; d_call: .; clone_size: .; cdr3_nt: TGTGCCAGCAGTTTCGTCGGGACCGAGAACACCGGGGAGCTGTTTTTT; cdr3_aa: CASSFVGTENTGELFF
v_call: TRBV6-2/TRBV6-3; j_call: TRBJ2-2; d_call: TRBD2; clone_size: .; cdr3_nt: TGTGCCAGCAGTTACGACGGACTAGCGGGAGGTTTGAACACCGGGGAGCTGTTTTTT; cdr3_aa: CASSYDGLAGGLNTGELFF
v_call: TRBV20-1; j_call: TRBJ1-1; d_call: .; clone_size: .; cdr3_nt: TGCAGTGCCTATCCGACAGCTGAAGCTTTCTTT; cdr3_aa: CSAYPTAEAFF